Shown below are 32 T cell receptor beta chains from a single sample sequenced in a study of vaccination effects on CD4 cells after COVID-19. The antigens for these receptors are not known. Libraries were prepared by immunoSEQ multiplex PCR; TCRdb keeps only in-frame clonotypes and omits some of them. Of tens of thousands of clones listed, around 66% are singletons. Antigen-specific CD4+ T cells expanded by the ViraFEST assay with viral peptide pools were then sequenced. The culture ran for about 11 days, and then CD4+ T cells were isolated. The sample was CD4+ T cells from PBMCs cultured with HCoV-229E spike peptides, taken before COVID-19 vaccination. All receptors derive from a human donor who received a COVID-19 vaccine.

CDR3 nucleotides: TGTGCCAGCAGCCAAGATCTCAGGGAGCTGTTTTTT. Its protein is CASSQDLRELFF. V and J are TRBV4-2 and TRBJ2-2; D is unresolved. CDR1 and CDR2 from the germline V gene are LGHNA and YNFKEQ. CDR3 length: 12 residues. V was pared by 0 bases and J by 9 bases, with 5 bases between.

CDR3 region: CASSFGGQKNNEQFF. The CDR3 nucleotides read TGTGCCAGCAGCTTTGGTGGACAGAAAAACAATGAGCAGTTCTTC. The chain is built from TRBV11-3 and TRBJ2-1, with D perhaps TRBD1 (6 bases). The CDR3 extends over 15 amino acids. Germline V lookup: CDR1 SGHNT, CDR2 YENEEA. V was pared by 3 bases and J by 5 bases, with 14 bases between.

The chain combines TRBV6-5 with TRBJ2-5, with a possible D match to TRBD1 (6 bases). This CDR3 has 14 amino acids. V was pared by 0 bases and J by 4 bases, with 9 bases between. Germline CDR1 and CDR2: MNHEY and SVGAGI. The CDR3 DNA is TGTGCCAGCAGTTACTCGGGGGCGTCAGAGACCCAGTACTTC. Its translation: CASSYSGASETQYF.

This clone was seen a few times. The gene calls are TRBV4-2 and TRBJ2-3, with 7 bases identical to TRBD2. With 4 bases clipped from V and 3 bases from J, the junction kept 10 bases outside the gene matches. CDR1 LGHNA and CDR2 YNFKEQ come from the germline V gene. The CDR3 is 16 residues long. CDR3 amino acids: CASSPGAGLGTDTQYF. CDR3 DNA: TGTGCCAGCAGCCCAGGAGCGGGACTGGGTACAGATACGCAGTATTTT.

This sequence joins TRBV6-1 and TRBJ1-2; a weak D match, TRBD1 (6 bases). Trimming took 4 bases from V and 4 from J, leaving 19 bases between them. Per germline, CDR1 MNHNS and CDR2 SASEGT. This CDR3 region has 16 residues. The CDR3 here is CASSGGTGPYSYGYTF. Here the CDR3 DNA reads TGTGCCAGCAGTGGAGGAACAGGGCCTTATAGCTATGGCTACACCTTC.

The chain uses TRBV19 and TRBJ1-4; TRBD1 is a possible D gene (5 bases). This CDR3 has 18 amino acids. Germline V gene sequence: CDR1 LNHDA, CDR2 SQIVND (reference sequence). V lost 5 bases to trimming and J lost 0 bases, with 19 bases between them. CDR3 in amino acids: CASSGLDIPFATNEKLFF. DNA for the CDR3: TGTGCCAGTAGTGGCTTGGACATACCCTTTGCAACTAATGAAAAACTGTTTTTT.

The genes are TRBV2 and TRBJ2-3; 10 bases are a match to TRBD1. Unmatched junction bases numbered 0, after V lost 6 bases and J lost 3 bases. In germline, CDR1 is SNHLY, CDR2 FYNNEI. The CDR3 runs to 13 residues. CDR3 sequence reads: CASRDRGTDTQYF. CDR3 nucleotides: TGTGCCAGCAGGGACAGGGGGACAGATACGCAGTATTTT. Based on the CDR3 plus reference TRBV2 and TRBJ2-3, the full variable domain is EPEVTQTPSHQVTQMGQEVILRCVPISNHLYFYWYRQILGQKVEFLVSFYNNEISEKSEIFDDQFSVERPDGSNFTLKIRSTKLEDSAMYFCASRDRGTDTQYFGPGTRLTVL.

The V gene is TRBV7-9, the J gene TRBJ2-3; 7 bases are a match to TRBD2. The trim removed 2 bases at V and 3 bases at J, leaving 5 bases unmatched. The CDR3 is 15 amino acids. Germline assignment: CDR1 SEHNR and CDR2 FQNEAQ (reference sequence). CDR3 residues: CASSLQAGRTDTQYF. CDR3 sequence (DNA): TGTGCCAGCAGCTTACAAGCGGGACGTACAGATACGCAGTATTTT.

This clone was seen a few times. The chain carries TRBV7-6 and TRBJ1-3; D possibly corresponds to TRBD1 (5 bases). The CDR3 runs to 15 residues. Germline assignment: CDR1 SGHVS and CDR2 FNYEAQ. The V gene lost 5 bases and the J gene lost 4 bases, with 15 bases spanning the gap. The CDR3 sequence is CASSPGRTLGNTIYF. CDR3 sequence (DNA): TGTGCCAGCAGCCCGGGCAGGACATTGGGAAACACCATATATTTT.

This clone was detected a few times. The rearrangement links TRBV7-9 to TRBJ2-7, with D unresolved. The CDR3 has 12 residues. From germline, CDR1 is SEHNR and CDR2 FQNEAQ (reference sequence). The ends were cut back, 1 base at V and 1 base at J, with 2 bases in the middle. This CDR3 reads CASSLGSYEQYF. DNA of the CDR3: TGTGCCAGCAGCTTAGGTTCCTACGAGCAGTACTTC.

The chain has TRBV3-1 (or the pseudogene TRBV3-2) and TRBJ1-6; D unclear. The V end lost 5 bases, the J end lost 9 bases, and 11 bases lay between the germline ends. Per the germline V gene, CDR1 is LGHDT and CDR2 is YNNKEL (reference sequence). This CDR3 region has 13 residues. The CDR3 coding sequence is TGTGCCAGCAGCATCCGAATGGGTTCACCCCTCCACTTT. It codes for CASSIRMGSPLHF.

The CDR3, as DNA: TGTGCCAGCAGCCAATCTAGCGGGAGCAACGAGCAGTACTTC. Its protein product is CASSQSSGSNEQYF. V usage is TRBV3-1 (or the pseudogene TRBV3-2) and J usage is TRBJ2-7, with 10 nucleotides matching TRBD2. The CDR3 loop spans 14 amino acids. Germline CDR1 and CDR2: LGHDT and YNNKEL (reference sequence). V was clipped by 2 bases and J by 5 bases; unmatched bases: 3.

This clone has a handful of counts. The chain employs TRBV12-3 or TRBV12-4 and TRBJ2-2; D perhaps matches TRBD2 (6 bases). The CDR3 runs 12 residues. V was cut by 3 bases and J by 7 bases, with 6 bases left in between. The CDR3 coding sequence is TGTGCCAGCAGTTTCGGGGGCGGGGAGCTGTTTTTT. Encoded protein: CASSFGGGELFF.

The chain combines TRBV2 with TRBJ1-1; the D gene is possibly TRBD1 (6 bases). The germline V gene encodes CDR1 SNHLY and CDR2 FYNNEI. This CDR3 comprises 14 residues. The V end lost 6 bases, the J end lost 1 base, and 12 bases lay between the germline ends. The CDR3 DNA reads as TGTGCCAGCAGGCTGACAGGTCGGAACACTGAAGCTTTCTTT. It yields the protein CASRLTGRNTEAFF.

The chain carries TRBV27 and TRBJ1-4, with D possibly TRBD1 on 5 matching bases. The CDR3 is made up of 15 amino acids. Looked up from germline, CDR1 is MNHEY and CDR2 is SMNVEV (reference sequence). Trimming left V 6 bases short and J 6 bases short, with 17 bases between. In nucleotides, the CDR3 is TGTGCCAGCAGGACAGCGACGGCAGCTGATGAAAAACTGTTTTTT. This sequence encodes CASRTATAADEKLFF.

The gene calls are TRBV2 and TRBJ2-3; possible D gene TRBD2, 6 bases. The CDR3 consists of 15 residues. With 5 bases removed from V and 0 bases from J, the gap between germline ends came to 12 bases. The germline CDR1 and CDR2 sequences are SNHLY and FYNNEI. The CDR3 nucleotides are TGTGCCAGCAGTTGGGACTTCACTAGCACAGATACGCAGTATTTT. Its protein product is CASSWDFTSTDTQYF.

The genes are TRBV20-1 and TRBJ1-3, with 12 bases lining up with TRBD1. The trim removed 3 bases at V and 7 bases at J, leaving 16 bases unmatched. This CDR3 has 18 amino acids. The germline CDR1 and CDR2 sequences are DFQATT and SNEGSKA (reference sequence). As DNA, the CDR3 is TGCAGTGCTAGTGTAAACCGACACTCCGGGACAGGGGGCAACACCATATATTTT. Its translation: CSASVNRHSGTGGNTIYF.

This clone was recorded only once. This chain links TRBV5-1 with TRBJ2-1; 8 nucleotides agree with TRBD2. This CDR3 contains 14 residues. V lost 0 bases to trimming and J lost 9 bases; unmatched junction nucleotides: 5. Germline values: CDR1 SGHRS, CDR2 YFSETQ. The CDR3: CASSLAGGPREQFF. The CDR3 nucleotides read TGCGCCAGCAGCTTGGCGGGGGGGCCCCGTGAGCAGTTCTTC.

V usage is TRBV6-5 and J usage is TRBJ2-7, with D unresolved. This CDR3 region has 15 residues. Trimming removed 2 bases from V and 0 bases from J, with 11 bases in between. CDR1 MNHEY and CDR2 SVGAGI come from the germline V gene. CDR3 nucleotides: TGTGCCAGCAGTTACACAGCCCCGAGCTCCTACGAGCAGTACTTC. This translates into CASSYTAPSSYEQYF.

The chain has TRBV4-1 and TRBJ2-2; D not resolved. The CDR3 totals 16 residues. V was cut by 3 bases and J by 10 bases, with 21 bases left in between. Germline V gene data show CDR1 as MGHRA and CDR2 as YSYEKL. CDR3 residues: CASSHDGFFGPAELFF. The CDR3 region has the DNA TGCGCCAGCAGCCATGACGGGTTTTTTGGTCCGGCGGAGCTGTTTTTT.

The chain uses TRBV9 and TRBJ2-5; 7 bases are shared with TRBD2. CDR1 is SGDLS and CDR2 is YYNGEE in the germline V gene. The CDR3 totals 14 residues. Trimming cost V 2 bases and J 2 bases; bases outside gene matches: 3. DNA of the CDR3: TGTGCCAGCAGCGTGGAACTAGCGCAAGAGACCCAGTACTTC. As protein: CASSVELAQETQYF. Variable domain in full (rest from reference TRBV9 and TRBJ2-5): DSGVTQTPKHLITATGQRVTLRCSPRSGDLSVYWYQQSLDQGLQFLIQYYNGEERAKGNILERFSAQQFPDLHSELNLSSLELGDSALYFCASSVELAQETQYFGPGTRLLVL.

The chain carries TRBV10-1 and TRBJ2-1; D may be TRBD2 (5 bases). The CDR3 has 16 residues. Trimming shortened V by 0 bases and J by 1 base, and 10 bases separated the two germline ends. Germline CDR1 and CDR2: WNHNN and SYGVQD (reference sequence). The CDR3 DNA is TGCGCCAGCAGTGAGTCACCGGGATTGTCCTACAATGAGCAGTTCTTC. Translated, it gives CASSESPGLSYNEQFF.

This chain uses TRBV29-1 with TRBJ1-4; 9 bases line up with TRBD1. The germline V gene encodes CDR1 SQVTM and CDR2 ANQGSEA. After removal of 2 bases from V and 8 bases from J, the junction contained 9 bases not matched to a gene. The CDR3 sequence is 15 residues long. The CDR3 coding sequence is TGCAGCGTTGAATACTTGGGACAGGGTTACGAAAAACTGTTTTTT. Protein sequence: CSVEYLGQGYEKLFF.

This chain's CDR3 is CATKLAGGGLGEQYF. CDR3 DNA: TGTGCCACAAAGCTCGCGGGAGGGGGACTGGGTGAGCAGTACTTC. This sequence joins TRBV6-5 and TRBJ2-7; 9 nucleotides align to TRBD2. Germline CDR1 and CDR2: MNHEY and SVGAGI. The V gene end was trimmed by 10 bases and the J gene end by 7 bases; junction bases not matched to a gene: 17. This CDR3 is built from 15 residues.

This chain links TRBV6-6 with TRBJ1-3; D not certain. Germline CDR1 is MNHNY and CDR2 is SVGAGI (reference sequence). V lost 6 bases to trimming and J lost 0 bases, with 12 bases between them. The CDR3 contains 15 residues. As DNA, the CDR3 is TGTGCCAGCAGACGCGACGGAATCTCTGGAAACACCATATATTTT. Its translation: CASRRDGISGNTIYF.

The V call is TRBV3-1 (or the pseudogene TRBV3-2), the J call TRBJ1-2; TRBD1 is a possible D gene (6 bases). Germline assignment: CDR1 LGHDT and CDR2 YNNKEL (reference sequence). This CDR3 spans 13 amino acids. V lost 0 bases and J lost 7, with 9 bases in between. CDR3 DNA: TGTGCCAGCAGCCAAGACAGGGGCTCTGGCTACACCTTC. Amino acid sequence: CASSQDRGSGYTF.

The chain uses TRBV6-5 and TRBJ2-7; 8 positions agree with TRBD1. Germline V gene lookup returns CDR1 MNHEY and CDR2 SVGAGI. The V and J ends lost 10 bases and 0 bases, in that order; junction bases with no gene match: 2. CDR3 size: 12 residues. CDR3 nucleotides: TGTGCCACGGGACAGGTCTCCTACGAGCAGTACTTC. As protein: CATGQVSYEQYF.

This clone has only a few counts. The CDR3 region is CASSQSTDTQYF. The CDR3 coding sequence is TGTGCCAGCAGTCAAAGCACAGATACGCAGTATTTT. This chain uses TRBV27 with TRBJ2-3; D uncertain. The ends were cut back, 5 bases at V and 0 bases at J, with 3 bases in the middle. The germline gives CDR1 MNHEY, CDR2 SMNVEV (reference sequence). This CDR3 is 12 amino acids long.

The chain employs TRBV5-4 and TRBJ1-1; 7 nucleotides agree with TRBD1. Germline V CDR1 and CDR2: SGHNT, YYREEE (reference sequence). The CDR3 has 15 residues. The V gene end was trimmed by 1 base and the J gene end by 4 bases; junction bases not matched to a gene: 7. This CDR3 reads CASSLSTQGLTEAFF. CDR3 sequence (DNA): TGTGCCAGCAGCTTGAGCACACAGGGGCTCACTGAAGCTTTCTTT.

This clone was counted only a few times. The rearrangement joins TRBV3-1 (or the pseudogene TRBV3-2) to TRBJ1-2; 8 bases are shared with TRBD1. Per the germline V gene, CDR1 is LGHDT and CDR2 is YNNKEL (reference sequence). The V gene end was trimmed by 1 base and the J gene end by 4 bases; junction bases not matched to a gene: 5. The CDR3 spans 15 residues. The CDR3 bases are TGTGCCAGCAGCCAAGGCCCTGGGACAGGCTATGGCTACACCTTC. Translation: CASSQGPGTGYGYTF.

The chain has TRBV20-1 and TRBJ1-5; 8 bases align to TRBD1. Germline V gene data show CDR1 as DFQATT and CDR2 as SNEGSKA (reference sequence). This CDR3 region has 15 residues. Unmatched junction bases numbered 8, after V lost 3 bases and J lost 4 bases. CDR3 DNA: TGCAGTGCTAGTGGGTATCGACAGGGGAATCAGCCCCAGCATTTT. The encoded protein is CSASGYRQGNQPQHF.

V and J are TRBV5-1 and TRBJ2-5, with D possibly being TRBD2 (5 bases). Germline V CDR1 and CDR2: SGHRS, YFSETQ. The CDR3 runs to 16 residues. V was cut by 6 bases and J by 3 bases, with 21 bases left in between. CDR3 loop: CASNFEGGPLEETQYF. The CDR3, as DNA: TGCGCCAGCAACTTTGAAGGAGGACCCCTAGAAGAGACCCAGTACTTC.